A single sample is the source of the 8 T cell receptor beta chains below, sequenced in a study of shared clonotypes between healthy human individuals. The assay was immunoSEQ multiplex PCR, and TCRdb's table has in-frame clones only and misses some. The sample records 1,400,000 or so clones, approximately 98.5% being singletons. The specimen sequenced was naive CD4+ T cells sorted from blood. Subset reported: CD45RA+ positively selected. The receptor set was obtained from a young man in good health.

Details on this clone: This specimen includes other DNA sequences encoding the same CDR3. The gene calls are TRBV9 and TRBJ2-7, with 7 bases aligning to TRBD1. The length of the CDR3 is 14 residues. Trimming removed 0 bases from V and 2 bases from J; junction bases left unmatched: 2. Germline CDR1 SGDLS, CDR2 YYNGEE. The CDR3 DNA reads TGTGCCAGCAGCGTAGGGGACAGAACCTACGAGCAGTACTTC. Amino acids: CASSVGDRTYEQYF.

This chain joins TRBV9 and TRBJ1-5, with TRBD1 identical over 7 bases. The V segment lost 7 bases and the J segment 0 bases; nucleotides outside the gene matches: 7. Germline V CDR1 and CDR2: SGDLS, YYNGEE. The CDR3 spans 15 residues. The CDR3, as DNA: TGTGCCAGCTCCGGGACAGCCTATAGCAATCAGCCCCAGCATTTT. Its protein is CASSGTAYSNQPQHF.

This chain joins TRBV6-5 and TRBJ2-7; D remains ambiguous. Trimming shortened V by 0 bases and J by 0 bases, and 9 bases separated the two germline ends. CDR1 is MNHEY, CDR2 SVGAGI, per germline. There are 15 residues in the CDR3. The CDR3 reads CASSYSSVGSYEQYF. The CDR3 bases are TGTGCCAGCAGTTACTCGAGCGTCGGCTCCTACGAGCAGTACTTC.

J is TRBJ2-7 and V is TRBV4-2; no clear D gene. Trimming removed 1 base from V and 2 bases from J, with 9 bases in between. CDR3 length: 14 amino acids. Per the germline V gene, CDR1 is LGHNA and CDR2 is YNFKEQ. The CDR3 reads CASSQGSSTYEQYF. CDR3 nucleotide sequence: TGTGCCAGCAGCCAAGGAAGCTCCACCTACGAGCAGTACTTC.

Of note for this clone: This specimen includes other DNA sequences encoding the same CDR3. This chain uses TRBV5-1 with TRBJ2-7; 14 nucleotides agree with TRBD2. The V gene end was trimmed by 4 bases and the J gene end by 3 bases; junction bases not matched to a gene: 3. This CDR3 is built from 15 residues. Per germline, CDR1 SGHRS and CDR2 YFSETQ. The CDR3: CASSRGLAGDYEQYF. CDR3 in DNA: TGCGCCAGCAGCAGGGGACTAGCGGGAGACTACGAGCAGTACTTC.

Notes on this clone: The sample has other DNA sequences that encode this CDR3 too. The gene calls are TRBV5-1 and TRBJ2-5, with D possibly TRBD1 on 5 matching bases. The CDR3 spans 14 residues. Between the trimmed V and J ends, which lost 1 base and 5 bases, there was a span of 12 bases. The V gene's germline CDR1 is SGHRS and CDR2 YFSETQ. The CDR3 protein is CASSLQGAGETQYF. Here the CDR3 DNA reads TGCGCCAGCAGCTTGCAGGGTGCCGGGGAGACCCAGTACTTC.

The V call is TRBV10-3, the J call TRBJ1-1; D call uncertain. V lost 4 bases and J 5 bases, leaving 17 bases between the germline ends. CDR1 is ENHRY and CDR2 is SYGVKD in the germline V gene. CDR3 length: 15 residues. The CDR3 nucleotides read TGTGCCATCAGTGGAAACAGTGTACGGATTACTGAAGCTTTCTTT. Its protein is CAISGNSVRITEAFF.

The chain uses TRBV5-1 and TRBJ1-5, with D possibly matching TRBD1 (6 bases). The germline V gene encodes CDR1 SGHRS and CDR2 YFSETQ. V lost 4 bases to trimming and J lost 3 bases, with 20 bases between them. The CDR3 loop spans 17 amino acids. The CDR3 DNA reads TGCGCCAGCAGCCTAGGGACACCCGCGACCGTCAATCAGCCCCAGCATTTT. Translation gives CASSLGTPATVNQPQHF.